These 31 T cell receptor beta chains were sequenced from one sample in a study of blood T cell repertoires in COVID-19. Sequencing was performed with immunoSEQ multiplex PCR; in TCRdb, only in-frame clones are kept and a portion is missing. The data hold around 62,000 clones, with roughly 80% observed a single time. Sequencing was performed on peripheral blood. The receptors stem from a man aged 45-60 years with active COVID-19.

The chain has TRBV6-1 and TRBJ2-7, with D unresolved. CDR3 length equals 14 residues. Per germline, CDR1 MNHNS and CDR2 SASEGT. Trimming cost V 0 bases and J 1 base, with 7 bases left between them. The CDR3 reads CASSEAQVSYEQYF. Written as DNA, the CDR3 is TGTGCCAGCAGTGAAGCGCAGGTGTCCTACGAGCAGTACTTC.

This clone was picked up a small number of times. The CDR3 reads CASRGQGASGELFF. The CDR3 bases are TGTGCCAGTAGGGGACAGGGCGCGTCCGGGGAGCTGTTTTTT. The rearrangement joins TRBV19 to TRBJ2-2, with TRBD1 identical over 9 bases. The germline CDR1 and CDR2 sequences are LNHDA and SQIVND (reference sequence). This CDR3 is built from 14 residues. After removal of 6 bases from V and 6 bases from J, the junction contained 5 bases not matched to a gene. Together with reference TRBV19 and TRBJ2-2, the CDR3 gives the full variable domain: DGGITQSPKYLFRKEGQNVTLSCEQNLNHDAMYWYRQDPGQGLRLIYYSQIVNDFQKGDIAEGYSVSREKKESFPLTVTSAQKNPTAFYLCASRGQGASGELFFGEGSRLTVL.

V and J are TRBV2 and TRBJ2-3; 11 bases line up with TRBD2. V shed 8 bases, J shed 3 bases, and the junction held 13 bases outside the gene matches. Germline assignment: CDR1 SNHLY and CDR2 FYNNEI. The CDR3 spans 17 residues. The CDR3 reads CASPLAGGRGRTDTQYF. CDR3 DNA: TGTGCCAGCCCTTTAGCGGGGGGGAGGGGGCGTACAGATACGCAGTATTTT.

The chain joins TRBV12-3 or TRBV12-4 to TRBJ2-7; TRBD1 aligns across 10 bases. This CDR3 is 13 amino acids long. V lost 6 bases to trimming and J lost 5 bases; unmatched junction nucleotides: 4. CDR3 in amino acids: CASSKGQGNEQYF. CDR3 DNA sequence: TGTGCCAGCAGCAAGGGACAGGGGAACGAGCAGTACTTC.

J is TRBJ2-1 and V is TRBV9; 8 bases are shared with TRBD2. CDR3 length: 15 amino acids. The V gene's germline CDR1 is SGDLS and CDR2 YYNGEE. With V trimmed by 0 bases and J by 4 bases, 3 bases remained unmatched. Here the CDR3 reads CASSVDGRGYNEQFF. In DNA, the CDR3 is TGTGCCAGCAGCGTAGACGGGAGGGGTTACAATGAGCAGTTCTTC.

V is TRBV12-3 or TRBV12-4 and J is TRBJ1-1, with D possibly being TRBD1 (5 bases). Between the trimmed V and J ends, which lost 2 bases and 10 bases, there was a span of 5 bases. The CDR3 contains 10 residues. In DNA form, the CDR3 reads TGTGCCAGCAGTTTACAGGGAGCTTTCTTT. Its translation is CASSLQGAFF.

V usage is TRBV6-2 or TRBV6-3 and J usage is TRBJ1-1; 8 bases map to TRBD1. Trimming took 6 bases from V and 5 from J; bases not matched to a gene: 8. CDR1 is MNHEY, CDR2 SVGEGT, per germline. The CDR3 extends over 14 amino acids. For the CDR3, the DNA is TGTGCCAGCAGCTTCGACAGGGGAAGGACTGAAGCTTTCTTT. Residues: CASSFDRGRTEAFF.

The V call is TRBV14, the J call TRBJ2-3; D is unresolved. Germline CDR1 is SGHDN and CDR2 is FVKESK. The CDR3 sequence is 13 residues long. Trimming took off 1 base at V and 7 bases at J, with 9 bases between the two ends. Here the CDR3 DNA reads TGTGCCAGCAGCCAAGTCGATCTAAATACGCAGTATTTT. This codes for CASSQVDLNTQYF.

The chain uses TRBV4-1 and TRBJ2-6, with D possibly TRBD2 on 5 matching bases. The CDR3 spans 15 residues. Germline lookup yields CDR1 MGHRA and CDR2 YSYEKL. The V and J ends lost 1 base and 4 bases respectively, with 8 bases between them. CDR3 in amino acids: CASSQGTGGANVLTF. The CDR3 DNA reads TGCGCCAGCAGCCAAGGCACGGGGGGGGCCAACGTCCTGACTTTC.

J is TRBJ2-7 and V is TRBV5-5; 12 nucleotides align to TRBD2. This CDR3 has 15 amino acids. V lost 4 bases and J lost 2; bases outside the gene matches: 4. CDR1 is SGHKS, CDR2 YYEKEE, per germline (reference sequence). As DNA, the CDR3 is TGTGCCAGCAGCCTTGGACTAGCGGGGCCCTACGAGCAGTACTTC. Residues: CASSLGLAGPYEQYF.

This chain joins TRBV6-5 and TRBJ1-1; no clear D. V dropped 8 bases and J dropped 3 bases, with 4 bases sitting between them. The CDR3 has 10 residues. Germline CDR1 is MNHEY and CDR2 is SVGAGI. CDR3 sequence: CASADTEAFF. The CDR3 nucleotides are TGTGCCAGCGCAGACACTGAAGCTTTCTTT.

The chain employs TRBV4-3 and TRBJ2-5; 9 bases line up with TRBD2. CDR3 length equals 15 residues. V dropped 4 bases and J dropped 4; count of bases not matched to a gene: 7. In germline, CDR1 is LGHNA, CDR2 YSLEER. CDR3 coding DNA: TGCGCCAGCAGCCCTAGCGGGGTTGGCGGAGAGACCCAGTACTTC. Translating it yields CASSPSGVGGETQYF.

The chain recombines TRBV6-5 with TRBJ1-4; D is ambiguous. This CDR3 comprises 13 residues. CDR1 MNHEY and CDR2 SVGAGI come from the germline V gene. V was trimmed by 8 bases and J by 0 bases, leaving 7 bases between them. CDR3 region: CASFTATNEKLFF. The CDR3 DNA follows: TGTGCCAGCTTCACAGCAACTAATGAAAAACTGTTTTTT.

The V and J genes are TRBV3-1 (or the pseudogene TRBV3-2) and TRBJ2-5; 8 positions match TRBD1. The CDR3 covers 16 residues. Unmatched junction bases numbered 6, after V lost 1 base and J lost 2 bases. The V gene's germline CDR1 is LGHDT and CDR2 YNNKEL (reference sequence). The CDR3 region is CASSQGGQGKQETQYF. DNA for the CDR3: TGTGCCAGCAGCCAAGGAGGACAGGGAAAACAAGAGACCCAGTACTTC.

This clone has a single count. This CDR3 is CASSSREGEKLFF. The CDR3 DNA reads TGCGCCAGCAGCTCCAGGGAGGGAGAAAAACTGTTTTTT. The chain links TRBV5-1 to TRBJ1-4; a possible D gene is TRBD1 (5 bases). Trimming took off 3 bases at V and 8 bases at J, with 11 bases between the two ends. The CDR3 covers 13 residues. From germline, CDR1 is SGHRS and CDR2 YFSETQ.

V and J are TRBV2 and TRBJ1-4; D perhaps matches TRBD1 (5 bases). CDR3 length: 13 amino acids. Germline lookup yields CDR1 SNHLY and CDR2 FYNNEI. V was trimmed by 6 bases and J by 4 bases, leaving 9 bases between them. The CDR3 nucleotides read TGTGCCAGCAGGGGGCAGAGTAATGAAAAACTGTTTTTT. Its translation: CASRGQSNEKLFF.

The chain combines TRBV4-2 with TRBJ1-1; the match to TRBD1 covers 7 bases. Germline CDR1 and CDR2: LGHNA and YNFKEQ. The CDR3 totals 14 residues. The ends lost 6 bases at V and 2 bases at J; junction bases unmatched: 6. CDR3 residues: CASSQGETNTEAFF. In DNA form, the CDR3 reads TGTGCCAGCAGTCAGGGGGAGACCAACACTGAAGCTTTCTTT.

The rearrangement links TRBV5-6 to TRBJ2-3; D might be TRBD2 (6 bases). Germline V lookup: CDR1 SGHDT, CDR2 YYEEEE. There are 13 residues in the CDR3. The V end lost 4 bases, the J end lost 7 bases, and 13 bases lay between the germline ends. Here the CDR3 reads CASSPGGTHTQYF. CDR3 nucleotide sequence: TGTGCCAGCAGCCCTGGGGGGACCCATACGCAGTATTTT.

This chain connects TRBV11-3 to TRBJ2-4; possible D gene TRBD1, 5 bases. The germline gives CDR1 SGHNT, CDR2 YENEEA. There are 13 residues in the CDR3. Between the trimmed V and J ends, which lost 4 bases and 5 bases, there was a span of 9 bases. The CDR3 loop reads CASSYDSQNIQYF. The CDR3 DNA follows: TGTGCCAGCAGCTATGACAGCCAAAACATTCAGTACTTC.

This clone was picked up one time. The chain links TRBV6-5 to TRBJ2-3, with TRBD2 as a possible D gene (5 bases). Per the germline V gene, CDR1 is MNHEY and CDR2 is SVGAGI. Trimming left V 9 bases short and J 2 bases short, with 12 bases between. CDR3 length equals 13 residues. CDR3 DNA: TGTGCCAGTAGGCGGGTTAACACAGATACGCAGTATTTT. It is translated as CASRRVNTDTQYF.

V is TRBV5-5 and J is TRBJ1-2; 8 bases agree with TRBD1. V lost 4 bases, J lost 8 bases, and 13 bases stayed unmatched. The germline V gene encodes CDR1 SGHKS and CDR2 YYEKEE (reference sequence). The CDR3 is 15 residues long. The DNA of the CDR3 is TGTGCCAGCAGCACCGAAGGGGACAGGCTCCAGGGCTACACCTTC. Translation gives CASSTEGDRLQGYTF.

V gene TRBV7-2 combines with J gene TRBJ2-7, with 8 bases fitting TRBD2. Trimming removed 5 bases from V and 2 bases from J; junction bases left unmatched: 11. CDR3 length: 16 amino acids. Per germline, CDR1 SGHTA and CDR2 FQGNSA. The CDR3 DNA sequence: TGTGCCAGCAGCCCCCGGGGTAGCGGGACAACCTACGAGCAGTACTTC. It is translated as CASSPRGSGTTYEQYF.

This clone was detected only once. V and J are TRBV5-1 and TRBJ1-2, with a possible D match to TRBD1 (5 bases). Trimming took 1 base from V and 5 from J, leaving 12 bases between them. The CDR3 consists of 14 residues. CDR1 is SGHRS and CDR2 is YFSETQ in the germline V gene. CDR3 in amino acids: CASSLPDSPYGYTF. DNA of the CDR3: TGCGCCAGCAGCTTGCCCGACAGTCCGTATGGCTACACCTTC.

The chain couples TRBV6-5 to TRBJ2-7, with TRBD2 identical over 8 bases. V was clipped by 4 bases and J by 2 bases; unmatched bases: 4. The V gene's germline CDR1 is MNHEY and CDR2 SVGAGI. This CDR3 contains 14 residues. The chain's CDR3 is CASSSGGGTYEQYF. DNA for the CDR3: TGTGCCAGCAGTTCCGGGGGGGGCACCTACGAGCAGTACTTC.

This clone came up a few times. The chain uses TRBV6-5 and TRBJ1-2; 11 bases are a match to TRBD1. V lost 4 bases, J lost 7 bases, and 8 bases stayed unmatched. The CDR3 runs 15 residues. Germline assignment: CDR1 MNHEY and CDR2 SVGAGI. This CDR3 is CASSSPGQGGFGYTF. As DNA, the CDR3 is TGTGCCAGCAGTTCTCCGGGACAGGGGGGATTTGGCTACACCTTC.

V gene TRBV2 combines with J gene TRBJ1-5; TRBD1 matches 10 bases. The V and J ends lost 11 bases and 4 bases, in that order; junction bases with no gene match: 5. Germline values: CDR1 SNHLY, CDR2 FYNNEI. This CDR3 has 13 residues. The CDR3 nucleotides read TGTGCCTCTGGGGGACAGGGGAATCAGCCCCAGCATTTT. As protein: CASGGQGNQPQHF.

The chain has TRBV7-9 and TRBJ2-7, with TRBD1 identical over 11 bases. After removal of 5 bases from V and 3 bases from J, the junction contained 6 bases not matched to a gene. Germline-derived CDR1 and CDR2 are SEHNR and FQNEAQ (reference sequence). This CDR3 region has 15 residues. The CDR3 is CASSPGTGGYYEQYF. CDR3 DNA: TGTGCCAGCAGCCCAGGGACAGGGGGTTACTACGAGCAGTACTTC.

J is TRBJ1-6 and V is TRBV19, with 9 bases matching TRBD1. Per the germline V gene, CDR1 is LNHDA and CDR2 is SQIVND (reference sequence). V gave up 5 bases and J gave up 7 bases; unmatched junction bases: 12. This CDR3 comprises 17 residues. The CDR3 DNA reads TGTGCCAGTAGTCTTAAGGGGCCCGGGACAGGGAATTCACCCCTCCACTTT. Its translation is CASSLKGPGTGNSPLHF.

The rearrangement joins TRBV15 to TRBJ1-4; TRBD1 agrees at 7 bases. V lost 1 base to trimming and J lost 11 bases; unmatched junction nucleotides: 10. The CDR3 loop spans 15 amino acids. Germline CDR1 is LNHNV and CDR2 is YYDKDF (reference sequence). Written as DNA, the CDR3 is TGTGCCACCAGCAGAGCAGGGACAGTATCCTGGAAACTGTTTTTT. Protein sequence: CATSRAGTVSWKLFF.

In the case of this clone: The junction does not match germline at one end; this may be a read error. The V and J genes are TRBV11-2 and TRBJ1-1; D remains unclear. CDR3 size: 11 residues. The V gene's germline CDR1 is SGHAT and CDR2 FQNNGV. As DNA, the CDR3 is TGTGCCAGCAGCCGCCGCCGGGGATTACCATTT. This codes for CASSRRRGLPF.

The rearrangement joins TRBV19 to TRBJ1-2; 11 nucleotides line up with TRBD1. The CDR3 covers 14 residues. CDR1 and CDR2 (germline): LNHDA, SQIVND (reference sequence). The V segment lost 8 bases and the J segment 8 bases; nucleotides outside the gene matches: 10. The CDR3 DNA is TGTGCCAGTCGTGCCCACTGGACAGGGGGCGGCTACACCTTC. Protein product: CASRAHWTGGGYTF. The full variable domain, in which reference TRBV19 and TRBJ1-2 provide the parts outside the CDR3, is DGGITQSPKYLFRKEGQNVTLSCEQNLNHDAMYWYRQDPGQGLRLIYYSQIVNDFQKGDIAEGYSVSREKKESFPLTVTSAQKNPTAFYLCASRAHWTGGGYTFGSGTRLTVV.